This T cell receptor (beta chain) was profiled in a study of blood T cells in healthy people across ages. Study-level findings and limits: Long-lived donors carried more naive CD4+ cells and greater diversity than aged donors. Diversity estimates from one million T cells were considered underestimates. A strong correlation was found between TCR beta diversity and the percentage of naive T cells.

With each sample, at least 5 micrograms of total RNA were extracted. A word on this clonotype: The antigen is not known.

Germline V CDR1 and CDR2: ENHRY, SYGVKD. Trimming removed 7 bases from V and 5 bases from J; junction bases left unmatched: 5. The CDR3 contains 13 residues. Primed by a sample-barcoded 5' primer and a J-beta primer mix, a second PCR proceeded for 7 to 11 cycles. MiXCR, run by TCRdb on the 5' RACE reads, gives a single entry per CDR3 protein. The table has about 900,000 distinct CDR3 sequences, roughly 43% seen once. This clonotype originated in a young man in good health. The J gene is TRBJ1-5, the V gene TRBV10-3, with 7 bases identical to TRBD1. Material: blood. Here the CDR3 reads CAIKDRDDQPQHF. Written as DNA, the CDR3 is TGTGCCATCAAAGACAGGGACGATCAGCCCCAGCATTTT.